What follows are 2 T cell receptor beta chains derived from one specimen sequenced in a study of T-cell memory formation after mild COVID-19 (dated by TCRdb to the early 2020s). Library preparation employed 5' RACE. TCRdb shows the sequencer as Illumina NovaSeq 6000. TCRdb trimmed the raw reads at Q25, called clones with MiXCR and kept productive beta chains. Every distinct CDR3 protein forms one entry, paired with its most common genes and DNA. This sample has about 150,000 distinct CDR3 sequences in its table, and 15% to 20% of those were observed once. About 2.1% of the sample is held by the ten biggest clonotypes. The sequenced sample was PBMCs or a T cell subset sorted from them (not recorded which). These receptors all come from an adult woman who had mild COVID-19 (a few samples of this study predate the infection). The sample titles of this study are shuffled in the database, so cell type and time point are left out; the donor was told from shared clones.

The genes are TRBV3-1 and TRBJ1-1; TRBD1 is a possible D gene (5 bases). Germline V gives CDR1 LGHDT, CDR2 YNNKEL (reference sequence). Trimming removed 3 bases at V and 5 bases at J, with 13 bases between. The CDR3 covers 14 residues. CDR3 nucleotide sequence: TGTGCCAGCAGCCACAAGGGGATGGGGACTGAAGCTTTCTTT. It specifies CASSHKGMGTEAFF.

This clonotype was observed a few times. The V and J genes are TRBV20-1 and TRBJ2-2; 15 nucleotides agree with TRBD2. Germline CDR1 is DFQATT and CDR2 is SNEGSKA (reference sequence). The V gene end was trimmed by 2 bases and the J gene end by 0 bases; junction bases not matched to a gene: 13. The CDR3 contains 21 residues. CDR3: CSARSIPGLAGGPPNTGELFF. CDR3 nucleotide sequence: TGCAGTGCTAGAAGTATCCCGGGACTAGCGGGAGGACCACCGAACACCGGGGAGCTGTTTTTT.